A selection of T cell receptor beta chains follows, all from one sample in a study of neurological immune-mediated disorders. TCRdb used MiXCR to reprocess the 5' RACE reads, holding one entry per CDR3 protein. The table has more than 20,000 distinct CDR3 sequences, around 14% seen once. The specimen sequenced was PBMCs. The receptors were gathered from a female donor with HTLV-1-associated myelopathy (HAM/TSP). Each CDR3 is given with its conserved first and last residue.

v_call	j_call	cdr3_aa
TRBV5-1	TRBJ2-3	CASSAREREADTQYF
TRBV20-1	TRBJ2-4	CSADNFRDRVIIGYF
TRBV5-1	TRBJ2-1	CVSSTRPFSEQFF
TRBV28	TRBJ2-7	CASSLWQGSYEQYF
TRBV18	TRBJ1-1	CASKWQGNTEAFF
TRBV7-9	TRBJ1-1	CASSLRGARGTEAFF
TRBV20-1	TRBJ2-3	CSADVGESTDTQYF
TRBV20-1	TRBJ1-5	CSARVRQGNQPQHF
TRBV20-1	TRBJ2-5	CSARNPTTGISGGAETQYF
TRBV7-9	TRBJ2-3	CASSFLASDTQYF
TRBV30	TRBJ1-1	CAWSAANTEAFF
TRBV12-3/TRBV12-4	TRBJ2-1	CASSSTVANEQFF
TRBV29-1	TRBJ1-1	CSARLNTEAFF
TRBV6-5	TRBJ2-5	CASSRDRQETQYF
TRBV14	TRBJ2-1	CASSQSGLAGENEQFF